These 3 T cell receptor beta chains came from one sample sequenced in a study of vaccination effects on CD4 cells after COVID-19. No antigens are known for them. Generated by immunoSEQ multiplex PCR, the TCRdb table keeps only in-frame clones and is missing some. The data show around 40,000 clones, 65% to 70% seen once. Sequencing followed a ViraFEST assay step that expanded antigen-specific CD4+ T cells with viral peptide pools. When about ten days of culture had elapsed, CD4+ T cells were isolated. PCR confirmed that the person was infected with SARS-CoV-2 between March and December 2020. Sequenced here: CD4+ T cells from PBMCs cultured with a peptide pool, sampled before COVID-19 vaccination. All receptors come from a human donor who had a prior SARS-CoV-2 infection.

The chain employs TRBV4-1 and TRBJ1-5; D is ambiguous. Trimming pared 0 bases from V and 4 bases from J, leaving 4 bases between. The CDR3 contains 13 residues. CDR1 and CDR2 (germline): MGHRA, YSYEKL. The CDR3 DNA reads TGCGCCAGCAGCCAAGAGGTAAATCAGCCCCAGCATTTT. It yields the protein CASSQEVNQPQHF.

The CDR3 region is CASSFRLYSSTDTQYF. In nucleotides, the CDR3 is TGTGCCAGCAGCTTCCGACTTTACTCTAGCACAGATACGCAGTATTTT. The chain employs TRBV7-2 and TRBJ2-3; no clear D gene. Germline V CDR1 and CDR2: SGHTA, FQGNSA. V lost 3 bases, J lost 0 bases, and 13 bases lay in between. This CDR3 has 16 residues.

The rearrangement joins TRBV11-3 to TRBJ2-2; D not certain. This CDR3 contains 12 residues. V dropped 0 bases and J dropped 6 bases, with 2 bases sitting between them. Per the germline V gene, CDR1 is SGHNT and CDR2 is YENEEA. The CDR3 sequence: CASSLDPGELFF. DNA of the CDR3: TGTGCCAGCAGCTTAGATCCCGGGGAGCTGTTTTTT.